A single sample is the source of the 11 T cell receptor beta chains below, sequenced in a study of T-cell memory formation after mild COVID-19. TCRdb called the 5' RACE reads again in MiXCR, with one record for every CDR3 protein. The sample lists about 410,000 distinct CDR3 sequences, 20% to 25% occurring once. Sample: PBMCs or a T cell subset sorted from them (not recorded which). Receptor source: an adult woman who had mild COVID-19 (a few samples of this study predate the infection). Cell type and time point are not known.

The CDR3 nucleotides read TGTGCCAGCAGCCAAGATGGTCGGCCTGAGCAGTACTTC. This encodes CASSQDGRPEQYF. The rearrangement uses TRBV4-2 and TRBJ2-7; unclear D gene. Trimming left V 0 bases short and J 7 bases short, with 10 bases between. Germline V CDR1 and CDR2: LGHNA, YNFKEQ. This CDR3 comprises 13 residues.

This clonotype has ten or more counts. One end of the junction does not line up with germline, which may come from a read error. This chain joins TRBV6-1 and TRBJ2-1; TRBD2 aligns across 7 bases. The CDR3 sequence is 16 residues long. The germline V gene has CDR1 MNHNS and CDR2 SASEGT. The CDR3 here is CASSEAHETVAGISLF. CDR3 nucleotides: TGTGCCAGCAGTGAAGCGCACGAGACAGTAGCGGGCATCTCACTCTTC.

This chain links TRBV18 with TRBJ2-3; TRBD2 aligns across 7 bases. Germline values: CDR1 KGHSH, CDR2 LQKENI. With 0 bases clipped from V and 4 bases from J, the junction kept 7 bases outside the gene matches. This CDR3 region has 16 residues. The chain's CDR3 is CASSPPLRESADTQYF. In DNA form, the CDR3 reads TGTGCCAGCTCACCACCTTTGCGGGAGAGCGCAGATACGCAGTATTTT.

This clonotype showed up just a few times. This chain links TRBV6-5 with TRBJ1-5; D is ambiguous. Trimming stripped 6 bases from V and 3 bases from J, with 9 bases between. CDR1 and CDR2 from the germline V gene are MNHEY and SVGAGI. CDR3 length equals 13 residues. The CDR3, as DNA: TGTGCCAGCAGGCTGGGGTTCAATCAGCCCCAGCATTTT. This gives the protein CASRLGFNQPQHF.

The rearrangement uses TRBV15 and TRBJ2-3, with TRBD1 as a possible D gene (5 bases). Germline values: CDR1 LNHNV, CDR2 YYDKDF (reference sequence). Between the trimmed V and J ends, which lost 1 base and 0 bases, there was a span of 11 bases. This CDR3 contains 16 residues. CDR3 residues: CATSRGQGLSTDTQYF. Here the CDR3 DNA reads TGTGCCACCAGCAGAGGCCAGGGCCTAAGCACAGATACGCAGTATTTT. The full variable domain, its missing parts supplied by reference TRBV15 and TRBJ2-3, is DAMVIQNPRYQVTQFGKPVTLSCSQTLNHNVMYWYQQKSSQAPKLLFHYYDKDFNNEADTPDNFQSRRPNTSFCFLDIRSPGLGDTAMYLCATSRGQGLSTDTQYFGPGTRLTVL.

In its sample, this clonotype was seen a few times. J is TRBJ1-1 and V is TRBV6-5; D not resolved. Trimming shortened V by 6 bases and J by 0 bases, and 20 bases separated the two germline ends. The germline CDR1 and CDR2 sequences are MNHEY and SVGAGI. This CDR3 has 17 residues. CDR3 region: CASRPFIGRELNTEAFF. The CDR3 bases are TGTGCCAGCAGGCCTTTCATCGGGAGGGAACTGAACACTGAAGCTTTCTTT.

The gene calls are TRBV9 and TRBJ2-7, with D uncertain. V lost 2 bases and J lost 1, with 16 bases in between. This CDR3 is built from 16 residues. CDR1 is SGDLS, CDR2 YYNGEE, per germline. CDR3 sequence: CASSVGPPMKSYEQYF. The CDR3 coding sequence is TGTGCCAGCAGCGTCGGGCCACCCATGAAGTCCTACGAGCAGTACTTC.

This rearrangement joins TRBV20-1 to TRBJ1-2; D uncertain. The V end was cut by 5 bases, the J end by 4 bases, with 17 bases between. This CDR3 contains 14 residues. Germline CDR1 DFQATT, CDR2 SNEGSKA (reference sequence). CDR3 residues: CSAPPVRAAYGYTF. The CDR3 region has the DNA TGCAGTGCTCCTCCGGTGAGGGCCGCCTATGGCTACACCTTC.

This clonotype was found a few times. The rearrangement uses TRBV6-6 and TRBJ1-1; 7 bases fit TRBD1. The CDR3 spans 15 residues. Germline CDR1 is MNHNY and CDR2 is SVGAGI (reference sequence). J gave up 5 bases and V 5 bases, and 11 bases lay outside the gene matches. This chain's CDR3 is CASSPPRGSLTEAFF. For the CDR3, the DNA is TGTGCCAGCAGTCCCCCCAGGGGGAGTTTGACTGAAGCTTTCTTT.

The rearrangement uses TRBV18 and TRBJ2-5, with D possibly called TRBD1 or TRBD2 (5 bases each). V lost 2 bases to trimming and J lost 1 base, with 14 bases between them. The CDR3 is 16 amino acids. Per the germline V gene, CDR1 is KGHSH and CDR2 is LQKENI. Written as DNA, the CDR3 is TGTGCCAGCTCACCAGGGCCGGGACGGATCCAAGAGACCCAGTACTTC. Protein: CASSPGPGRIQETQYF.

This clonotype was found a few times. The rearrangement links TRBV5-5 to TRBJ2-7, with D perhaps TRBD1 or TRBD2 (5 bases each). The CDR3 is made up of 13 amino acids. V lost 4 bases and J 2 bases, leaving 10 bases between the germline ends. Germline values: CDR1 SGHKS, CDR2 YYEKEE (reference sequence). The CDR3 DNA reads TGTGCCAGCAGCCGGGACCTGCCCTACGAGCAGTACTTC. This codes for CASSRDLPYEQYF.